This TCR beta chain was observed in a study of blood T cell repertoires in COVID-19 (dated by TCRdb to 2019 to 2021). Regarding the complete study: The collaborator samples originated in the United States, Italy and Spain and spanned the acute and convalescent phases of COVID-19. The samples were drawn from the first 160 participants of the ongoing ImmuneRACE study and from more than 1,000 subjects provided by 6 global collaborators. The sample metadata nearly always contained a de-identified subject ID, COVID-19 status, age in years and sex. Where HLA class I and class II types were available, the types were taken from metadata supplied by the sample provider, not from assay-based typing. The prospective study material was composed of cDNA or gDNA derived from T cells, B-cell-depleted T cells, or PBMCs. The repertoires were released in a freely available public database meant as a resource for research on the immune response to SARS-CoV-2. Subjects who had been exposed to COVID-19, were actively infected with it, or had recovered from it provided the deeply sampled blood TCRbeta repertoires that made up the dataset.

TCRbeta CDR3 regions were amplified from genomic DNA using the immunoSEQ Assay, a bias-controlled multiplex PCR. Under the source paper's analysis protocol: The number of nucleated cells in each sample was estimated by amplification of reference gene primers within the assay. Sequence reads were collapsed and filtered to measure the absolute abundance of every unique TCRbeta CDR3 rearrangement. For each sample, productive Simpson clonality was calculated as the square root of Simpson's diversity index across productive rearrangements. In TCRdb, the immuneACCESS table is reduced to in-frame sequences with V and J assigned. These tables do not hold every clone; where another copy was compared, an unresolved V gene accounts for under half, and the others remain unexplained. V, J and clone size derive from that table, while D and trimming were established from the DNA sequence. A total of about 120,000 clones appear in this sample, 87% of them only once. The ten largest make up less than 30% of the sample.

The collaborating institutions used their own protocols to collect whole blood in K2EDTA tubes. Collaborator samples were shipped for TCRbeta analysis as frozen whole blood, isolated PBMCs, or DNA extracted from either sample type. Study-wide findings and limitations: How much clinical and demographic metadata was included differed by source and by participant, and the metadata was provided uncurated.

V was cut back by 0 bases and J by 0 bases, leaving a gap of 7 bases between them. The germline V gene gives CDR1 as SGDLS and CDR2 as YYNGEE. The CDR3 contains 14 residues, cysteine and phenylalanine counted. The CDR3 DNA has 42 bases and is translated from base 1. Concerning this clone: The target of this receptor is not known. There are no base qualities to consult, and no much larger clone falls within one base.

The clonotype originates from a woman in her 70s with acute or convalescent COVID-19. Input material: peripheral blood. The rearranged segments are TRBV9 and TRBJ2-7; the D gene lacks a confident call. CDR3 sequence: CASSVEASSYEQYF. The nucleotide sequence is TGTGCCAGCAGCGTAGAAGCAAGCTCCTACGAGCAGTACTTC.